The TCR beta chain under discussion was sequenced for a study of blood T cell repertoires in COVID-19. Study-level background: Sources were T cells, B-cell-depleted T cells, or PBMCs; the material itself was cDNA or gDNA.

Authors' methods: Amplification from reference gene primers served as the basis for estimated nucleated cell counts. Profiling relied on immunoSEQ multiplex PCR, and the TCRdb table lists in-frame clones only, not all of them. D and trimming come from the DNA, and the V and J calls and clone size come from that table. This table has 390,000 or so clones, 83% appearing once. The sequenced material came from PBMCs or T cells enriched from blood (not recorded which). The source is a woman in her fifties or sixties who had recovered from COVID-19.

This CDR3 reads CASSLRGFSNQPQHF. CDR3 bases: TGTGCCAGCAGTTTAAGGGGTTTCAGTAATCAGCCCCAGCATTTT. This rearrangement joins TRBV27 to TRBJ1-5, with TRBD1 as a possible D gene (5 bases). Germline assignment: CDR1 MNHEY and CDR2 SMNVEV (reference sequence). Trimming took 2 bases from V and 4 from J, leaving 12 bases between them. The CDR3 totals 15 residues.